This is a list of T cell receptor beta chains from one sample in a study of T cells in Graves' hyperthyroidism and ophthalmopathy. Each CDR3 protein gets one entry after TCRdb re-called the multiplex PCR reads with MiXCR. The top ten clones hold 16% of a sample with 600,000 to 850,000 distinct CDR3 sequences, roughly a sixth of them seen once. Specimen: blood. These receptors all come from a woman aged 45-65 years with Graves' hyperthyroidism that later progressed to Graves' ophthalmopathy. Both conserved end residues are part of each CDR3. Fields, in order: CDR3 DNA, CDR3 protein, D gene, V gene, clone size, J gene. D genes are given only for firm matches. Only some rows state a clone size, as once, few, many or a class for expanded clones.

CDR3nt: TGCAGTGCTAGGGCGACTAGCGGGGGGCTGCCAGATACGCAGTATTTT
CDR3aa: CSARATSGGLPDTQYF
d_gene: TRBD2
v_gene: TRBV20-1
abundance: many
j_gene: TRBJ2-3

CDR3nt: TGTGCCAGCAGCGCGGAGGGGGAGCAGTTCTTC
CDR3aa: CASSAEGEQFF
d_gene: -
v_gene: TRBV27
abundance: once
j_gene: TRBJ2-1

CDR3nt: TGTGCCAGCTCACCATGGCAGGGTGGCACCGGGGAGCTGTTTTTT
CDR3aa: CASSPWQGGTGELFF
d_gene: -
v_gene: TRBV18
abundance: many
j_gene: TRBJ2-2

CDR3nt: TGTGCCAGCAGTTTCAGCACAGGGCAGACTGGAGGCTACACCTTC
CDR3aa: CASSFSTGQTGGYTF
d_gene: -
v_gene: TRBV27
abundance: many
j_gene: TRBJ1-2

CDR3nt: TGTGCCAGCAGCTGGGGGACTCGATCGAACACCGGGGAGCTGTTTTTT
CDR3aa: CASSWGTRSNTGELFF
d_gene: -
v_gene: TRBV11-2
abundance: many
j_gene: TRBJ2-2

CDR3nt: TGTGCCAGCAGCCCGGGACTCTATGGCTACACCTTC
CDR3aa: CASSPGLYGYTF
d_gene: -
v_gene: TRBV9
abundance: many
j_gene: TRBJ1-2

CDR3nt: TGTGCCAGCAGGTCCCCTTTTATGGGACTAGTGACCACCGGGGAGCTGTTTTTT
CDR3aa: CASRSPFMGLVTTGELFF
d_gene: TRBD2
v_gene: TRBV6-2/TRBV6-3
abundance: many
j_gene: TRBJ2-2

CDR3nt: TGTGCCTGGAGTGTGGGGGCTGGGGCCAACGTCCTGACTTTC
CDR3aa: CAWSVGAGANVLTF
d_gene: -
v_gene: TRBV30
abundance: -
j_gene: TRBJ2-6

CDR3nt: TGTGCCAGCAGCCGACTAGGGATAGAGACCCAGTACTTC
CDR3aa: CASSRLGIETQYF
d_gene: -
v_gene: TRBV3-1
abundance: many
j_gene: TRBJ2-5

CDR3nt: TGCAGTGCTTCCCGACAGGGGGGGTACGAGCAGTACTTC
CDR3aa: CSASRQGGYEQYF
d_gene: TRBD1
v_gene: TRBV20-1
abundance: few
j_gene: TRBJ2-7

CDR3nt: TGTGCCAGCGCGGGACAGATGAACACTGAAGCTTTCTTT
CDR3aa: CASAGQMNTEAFF
d_gene: TRBD1
v_gene: TRBV9
abundance: many
j_gene: TRBJ1-1

CDR3nt: TGTGCCAGCAGTTATATGGGCAGGGGGCGCTTACGGGGCAATCAGCCCCAGCATTTT
CDR3aa: CASSYMGRGRLRGNQPQHF
d_gene: TRBD1
v_gene: TRBV6-2/TRBV6-3
abundance: many
j_gene: TRBJ1-5

CDR3nt: TGTGCCAGCAGCTTAGTTTCGCTGGTGGGGAGCTATGGCTACACCTTC
CDR3aa: CASSLVSLVGSYGYTF
d_gene: -
v_gene: TRBV7-3
abundance: -
j_gene: TRBJ1-2

CDR3nt: TGCGCCAGCAGCCAAGGGGGTCAGGGGGCGCCCGGGGCCAACGTCCTGGCTTTC
CDR3aa: CASSQGGQGAPGANVLAF
d_gene: TRBD1
v_gene: TRBV4-1
abundance: -
j_gene: TRBJ2-6

CDR3nt: TGTGCCAGCAGTGGAGGGGGAGGGGGAGCACACACTGAAGCTTTCTTT
CDR3aa: CASSGGGGGAHTEAFF
d_gene: -
v_gene: TRBV27
abundance: -
j_gene: TRBJ1-1

CDR3nt: TGTGCCAGCAGTGACTCGCACACTACGGCTCCTACTGAAGCTTTCTTT
CDR3aa: CASSDSHTTAPTEAFF
d_gene: -
v_gene: TRBV6-2/TRBV6-3
abundance: few
j_gene: TRBJ1-1

CDR3nt: TGCAGTGCTACTTTGCGGGGTCCTGGGACAGATACGCAGTATTTT
CDR3aa: CSATLRGPGTDTQYF
d_gene: -
v_gene: TRBV20-1
abundance: -
j_gene: TRBJ2-3

CDR3nt: TGCGCCAGCAGCCAAGTCAATCTCGGATGGTACACTGAAGCTTTCTTT
CDR3aa: CASSQVNLGWYTEAFF
d_gene: -
v_gene: TRBV4-1
abundance: many
j_gene: TRBJ1-1